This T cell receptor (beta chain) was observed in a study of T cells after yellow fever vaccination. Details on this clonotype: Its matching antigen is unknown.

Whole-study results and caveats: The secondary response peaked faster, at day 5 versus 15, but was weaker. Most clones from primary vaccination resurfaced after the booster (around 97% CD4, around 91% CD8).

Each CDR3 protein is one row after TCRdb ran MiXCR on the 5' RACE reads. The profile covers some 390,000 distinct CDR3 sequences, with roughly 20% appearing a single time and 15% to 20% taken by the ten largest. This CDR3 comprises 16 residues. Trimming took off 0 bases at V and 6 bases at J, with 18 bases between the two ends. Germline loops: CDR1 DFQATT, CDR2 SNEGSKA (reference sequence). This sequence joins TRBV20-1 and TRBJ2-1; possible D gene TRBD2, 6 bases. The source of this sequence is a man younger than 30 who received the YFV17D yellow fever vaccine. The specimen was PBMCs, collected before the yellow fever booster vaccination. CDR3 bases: TGCAGTGCTAGAGATCTAAGACTAGTCTTTGGCAATGAGCAGTTCTTC. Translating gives CSARDLRLVFGNEQFF.